This T cell receptor beta chain is from a study of cytomegalovirus exposure and HLA in healthy donors. It was with 60 Vbeta and 13 Jbeta primers that the PCR ran. The assay was immunoSEQ multiplex PCR, and TCRdb's table has in-frame clones only and misses some. The sample lists approximately 140,000 clones; about three quarters were seen once. In the case of this clone: Its antigen is unidentified.

Study results and caveats: Analyzed later, association rates of TCRs varied across HLA loci, with DRB1 most and HLA-C fewest.

Among the donors, all were healthy bone marrow donors. The sample consisted of PBMCs. The TCR comes from a female donor in good health and CMV-seronegative.

In DNA, the CDR3 is TGTGCCAGTAGTATGATCAGGGATAGCAATCAGCCCCAGCATTTT. It translates to CASSMIRDSNQPQHF. This chain uses TRBV19 with TRBJ1-5; possibly TRBD1 for D (5 bases). CDR1 is LNHDA and CDR2 is SQIVND in the germline V gene (reference sequence). V was pared by 3 bases and J by 0 bases, with 9 bases between. The CDR3 sequence is 15 residues long.